Presented here are 32 T cell receptor beta chains from one specimen sequenced in a study of blood T cell repertoires in COVID-19. Sequencing used immunoSEQ multiplex PCR; TCRdb keeps in-frame clones, though not all of them. The sample has 120,000 to 150,000 clones; about 84% are singletons. Sequencing was done on a sample of PBMCs or T cells enriched from blood (not recorded which). The receptors shown here come from a woman in her late teens or twenties who had been exposed to COVID-19.

V gene TRBV6-4 combines with J gene TRBJ2-1, with 9 bases fitting TRBD1. The length of the CDR3 is 16 residues. Germline V lookup: CDR1 MRHNA, CDR2 SNTAGT. V shed 1 base, J shed 6 bases, and the junction held 7 bases outside the gene matches. The CDR3 DNA is TGTGCCAGCAGTGACTTGTTCCGGACAGGGGTCAATGAGCAGTTCTTC. Translated, it gives CASSDLFRTGVNEQFF.

The CDR3 loop reads CASSLGDRVGETQYF. The CDR3 DNA is TGCGCCAGCAGCTTGGGAGACAGGGTCGGCGAGACCCAGTACTTC. The chain joins TRBV5-1 to TRBJ2-5; 7 bases are a match to TRBD1. This CDR3 contains 15 residues. Unmatched junction bases numbered 7, after V lost 0 bases and J lost 5 bases. Germline V gives CDR1 SGHRS, CDR2 YFSETQ.

The chain links TRBV12-5 to TRBJ2-2; D perhaps matches TRBD1 (5 bases). The CDR3 runs to 15 residues. The germline V gene encodes CDR1 LGHNT and CDR2 FRNRAP. V was clipped by 7 bases and J by 1 base, with 13 bases between them. CDR3 in DNA: TGTGCTAGTGCTTTAGGGCAGGGGAACACCGGGGAGCTGTTTTTT. Translated: CASALGQGNTGELFF.

For the CDR3, the DNA is TGTGCCATCAGCAGACAGGAGTATAATTCACCCCTCCACTTT. Translation: CAISRQEYNSPLHF. J is TRBJ1-6 and V is TRBV10-3; TRBD1 is a possible D gene (6 bases). With 6 bases removed from V and 4 bases from J, the gap between germline ends came to 10 bases. The CDR3 runs 14 residues. Looked up from germline, CDR1 is ENHRY and CDR2 is SYGVKD.

The chain employs TRBV14 and TRBJ2-3; D is unclear. V was clipped by 1 base and J by 2 bases, with 7 bases between them. CDR3 size: 14 residues. CDR1 and CDR2 from the germline V gene are SGHDN and FVKESK. The CDR3 DNA is TGTGCCAGCAGCCAAGCCCAAATCACAGATACGCAGTATTTT. Amino acids: CASSQAQITDTQYF. Drawing the rest from reference TRBV14 and TRBJ2-3, the complete variable domain is EAGVTQFPSHSVIEKGQTVTLRCDPISGHDNLYWYRRVMGKEIKFLLHFVKESKQDESGMPNNRFLAERTGGTYSTLKVQPAELEDSGVYFCASSQAQITDTQYFGPGTRLTVL.

This chain uses TRBV19 with TRBJ1-5, with 8 bases matching TRBD1. CDR3 length: 14 residues. The germline V gene has CDR1 LNHDA and CDR2 SQIVND (reference sequence). Unmatched junction bases numbered 2, after V lost 5 bases and J lost 2 bases. The CDR3 loop is CASSDRGGNQPQHF. For the CDR3, the DNA is TGTGCCAGTAGTGACAGGGGAGGCAATCAGCCCCAGCATTTT.

This clone came up once. This chain connects TRBV5-1 to TRBJ2-5, with 10 bases identical to TRBD2. Trimming cost V 4 bases and J 4 bases; bases outside gene matches: 13. Germline lookup yields CDR1 SGHRS and CDR2 YFSETQ. The CDR3 contains 17 residues. As DNA, the CDR3 is TGCGCCAGCAGCCCCTCCCCAGCGGGAGGGCCTCGAGAGACCCAGTACTTC. This encodes CASSPSPAGGPRETQYF. Together with reference TRBV5-1 and TRBJ2-5, the CDR3 gives the full variable domain: KAGVTQTPRYLIKTRGQQVTLSCSPISGHRSVSWYQQTPGQGLQFLFEYFSETQRNKGNFPGRFSGRQFSNSRSEMNVSTLELGDSALYLCASSPSPAGGPRETQYFGPGTRLLVL.

The chain couples TRBV7-9 to TRBJ2-2, with D perhaps matching TRBD2 (6 bases). CDR1 and CDR2 (germline): SEHNR, FQNEAQ (reference sequence). This CDR3 region has 17 residues. Between the trimmed V and J ends, which lost 6 bases and 3 bases, there was a span of 20 bases. The chain's CDR3 is CASRPNSGPEHTGELFF. As DNA, the CDR3 is TGTGCCAGCAGACCCAACAGCGGGCCCGAGCACACCGGGGAGCTGTTTTTT.

This clone came up once. The rearrangement joins TRBV4-3 to TRBJ2-3, with 13 bases matching TRBD2. Germline CDR1 reads LGHNA; CDR2 reads YSLEER. V lost 4 bases and J lost 5; bases outside the gene matches: 12. The CDR3 consists of 18 residues. The DNA of the CDR3 is TGCGCCAGCAGCCCCGGGACTAGCGGGACTAGCGCGCGAGATACGCAGTATTTT. This sequence encodes CASSPGTSGTSARDTQYF.

The chain joins TRBV30 to TRBJ1-3; D unclear. This CDR3 comprises 14 residues. Per the germline V gene, CDR1 is GTSNPN and CDR2 is SVGIG (reference sequence). V was cut by 1 base and J by 5 bases, with 12 bases left in between. CDR3 DNA: TGTGCCTGGAGTGACGCGGGATGGAGAAACACCATATATTTT. Encoded protein: CAWSDAGWRNTIYF.

This clone turned up a few times. Written as DNA, the CDR3 is TGCGCCAGCAGCCCCTCCGACCCGAGGGAGCAGTTCTTC. Its translation: CASSPSDPREQFF. The V call is TRBV5-1, the J call TRBJ2-1; D gene ambiguous. V shed 4 bases and J shed 10 bases, with 15 bases lying between them. The CDR3 runs to 13 residues. The germline V gene has CDR1 SGHRS and CDR2 YFSETQ.

The chain recombines TRBV7-2 with TRBJ2-1, with 7 bases that match TRBD1. The CDR3 is 17 amino acids. CDR1 is SGHTA, CDR2 FQGNSA, per germline. Germline trimming cut 5 bases from V and 0 bases from J; bases unmatched to any gene: 10. The CDR3 nucleotides read TGTGCCAGCAGCCCAACCGGGACAGACCTCTCCTACAATGAGCAGTTCTTC. Amino acid sequence: CASSPTGTDLSYNEQFF. The full variable domain, with the rest looked up from reference TRBV7-2 and TRBJ2-1, is GAGVSQSPSNKVTEKGKDVELRCDPISGHTALYWYRQSLGQGLEFLIYFQGNSAPDKSGLPSDRFSAERTGGSVSTLTIQRTQQEDSAVYLCASSPTGTDLSYNEQFFGPGTRLTVL.

The chain carries TRBV30 and TRBJ2-7; D is perhaps TRBD2 (5 bases). CDR1 and CDR2 from the germline V gene are GTSNPN and SVGIG (reference sequence). This CDR3 is 14 amino acids long. Trimming removed 4 bases from V and 2 bases from J, with 15 bases in between. The chain's CDR3 is CAWKIGQLAYEQYF. Here the CDR3 DNA reads TGTGCCTGGAAGATAGGGCAACTAGCCTACGAGCAGTACTTC. Full variable domain (remainder filled in from reference TRBV30 and TRBJ2-7): SQTIHQWPATLVQPVGSPLSLECTVEGTSNPNLYWYRQAAGRGLQLLFYSVGIGQISSEVPQNLSASRPQDRQFILSSKKLLLSDSGFYLCAWKIGQLAYEQYFGPGTRLTVT.

This rearrangement joins TRBV28 to TRBJ1-1; a possible D gene is TRBD1 (6 bases). Looked up from germline, CDR1 is MDHEN and CDR2 is SYDVKM. There are 15 residues in the CDR3. Trimming cost V 5 bases and J 4 bases, with 17 bases left between them. This chain's CDR3 is CASSPIGGGGTEAFF. CDR3 DNA: TGTGCCAGCAGTCCGATTGGGGGAGGGGGCACTGAAGCTTTCTTT.

The rearrangement links TRBV5-6 to TRBJ2-7; a possible D gene is TRBD2 (6 bases). The CDR3 consists of 15 residues. Germline CDR1 and CDR2: SGHDT and YYEEEE. Deletions cut 4 bases from V and 4 bases from J, with 18 bases between. For the CDR3, the DNA is TGTGCCAGCAGCCCGGCCGGGACTGTAATGTACGAGCAGTACTTC. This gives the protein CASSPAGTVMYEQYF.

The rearrangement joins TRBV7-9 to TRBJ2-1, with 12 nucleotides matching TRBD2. CDR1 SEHNR and CDR2 FQNEAQ come from the germline V gene (reference sequence). After removal of 5 bases from V and 6 bases from J, the junction contained 8 bases not matched to a gene. CDR3 length: 16 amino acids. The CDR3 bases are TGTGCCAGCAGCCCCTCTAGCGGGAGGGCGCGCAATGAGCAGTTCTTC. Translation: CASSPSSGRARNEQFF. The entire variable domain, with the rest obtained from reference TRBV7-9 and TRBJ2-1, is as follows: DTGVSQNPRHKITKRGQNVTFRCDPISEHNRLYWYRQTLGQGPEFLTYFQNEAQLEKSRLLSDRFSAERPKGSFSTLEIQRTEQGDSAMYLCASSPSSGRARNEQFFGPGTRLTVL.

The V call is TRBV28, the J call TRBJ1-5, with 8 nucleotides matching TRBD1. CDR3 size: 15 residues. V gave up 7 bases and J gave up 4 bases; unmatched junction bases: 9. Germline lookup yields CDR1 MDHEN and CDR2 SYDVKM. CDR3 region: CASTDPRTGNQPQHF. The DNA for the CDR3 is TGTGCCAGCACTGACCCCAGGACAGGGAATCAGCCCCAGCATTTT.

The CDR3 nucleotides read TGTGCCAGCAGCTTAAAACTTGGGCAGGGTAATGAAAAACTGTTTTTT. This codes for CASSLKLGQGNEKLFF. The V gene is TRBV11-2, the J gene TRBJ1-4; tentative D call: TRBD1 (5 bases). Germline V CDR1 and CDR2: SGHAT, FQNNGV. The CDR3 runs to 16 residues. The V end lost 2 bases, the J end lost 4 bases, and 14 bases lay between the germline ends.

V gene TRBV5-4 combines with J gene TRBJ2-1, with TRBD1 matching over 7 bases. The CDR3 sequence is 12 residues long. The germline V gene has CDR1 SGHNT and CDR2 YYREEE (reference sequence). Unmatched junction bases numbered 1, after V lost 0 bases and J lost 10 bases. Here the CDR3 DNA reads TGTGCCAGCAGCTTGGGGGGACAGGAGCAGTTCTTC. Protein product: CASSLGGQEQFF.

This clone was seen a few times. This chain uses TRBV12-3 or TRBV12-4 with TRBJ1-5, with 7 bases identical to TRBD1. The V and J ends lost 6 bases and 7 bases, in that order; junction bases with no gene match: 6. The CDR3 runs 13 residues. CDR3 sequence reads: CASSGTEGQPQHF. The CDR3 DNA is TGTGCCAGCAGCGGGACAGAGGGACAGCCCCAGCATTTT.

The genes are TRBV10-3 and TRBJ1-5; the D gene is possibly TRBD1 (5 bases). The CDR3 consists of 14 residues. Looked up from germline, CDR1 is ENHRY and CDR2 is SYGVKD. Trimming cost V 2 bases and J 4 bases, with 9 bases left between them. The CDR3 DNA reads as TGTGCCATCAGTGAGGGGGCAGGTAATCAGCCCCAGCATTTT. It encodes CAISEGAGNQPQHF.

The sample holds a few counts of this clone. The gene calls are TRBV12-3 or TRBV12-4 and TRBJ2-2; 7 positions match TRBD2. The CDR3 is 13 residues long. V shed 5 bases, J shed 6 bases, and the junction held 3 bases outside the gene matches. CDR3 amino acids: CASSTTSPGELFF. The CDR3 region has the DNA TGTGCCAGCAGTACGACTAGCCCCGGGGAGCTGTTTTTT.

The CDR3 DNA is TGCGCCAGCAGTCACCCGGGGAAGAACACTGAAGCTTTCTTT. Protein sequence: CASSHPGKNTEAFF. The chain recombines TRBV4-1 with TRBJ1-1, with D unclear. V was clipped by 6 bases and J by 1 base, with 12 bases between them. CDR3 length: 14 amino acids. The germline V gene has CDR1 MGHRA and CDR2 YSYEKL.

This clone was found once. The chain recombines TRBV6-4 with TRBJ1-2; TRBD1 aligns across 9 bases. The CDR3 contains 12 residues. V lost 6 bases and J lost 8; bases outside the gene matches: 4. Germline V gives CDR1 MRHNA, CDR2 SNTAGT. The CDR3 DNA reads TGTGCCAGCAGGGGACAGGGTACCGGCTACACCTTC. This translates into CASRGQGTGYTF.

The V call is TRBV5-1, the J call TRBJ2-1; tentatively, D is TRBD2 (6 bases). The CDR3 loop spans 15 amino acids. The V end was cut by 3 bases, the J end by 3 bases, with 13 bases between. Per the germline V gene, CDR1 is SGHRS and CDR2 is YFSETQ. The CDR3: CASSSRTTIYNEQFF. CDR3 nucleotide sequence: TGCGCCAGCAGCTCGAGGACTACCATCTACAATGAGCAGTTCTTC.

The chain combines TRBV3-1 (or the pseudogene TRBV3-2) with TRBJ2-3, with D possibly TRBD2 on 7 matching bases. Germline V lookup: CDR1 LGHDT, CDR2 YNNKEL (reference sequence). With 4 bases removed from V and 6 bases from J, the gap between germline ends came to 11 bases. CDR3 length: 13 amino acids. Written as DNA, the CDR3 is TGTGCCAGCAGCCGGGAGGGGGAGGATACGCAGTATTTT. This gives the protein CASSREGEDTQYF.

This clone has only one observation. The rearrangement links TRBV6-1 to TRBJ2-4; D is undetermined. Germline CDR1 reads MNHNS; CDR2 reads SASEGT. CDR3 length equals 17 residues. V was clipped by 0 bases and J by 0 bases, with 12 bases between them. CDR3 amino acids: CASSEAVLALAKNIQYF. The CDR3 DNA is TGTGCCAGCAGTGAAGCGGTCCTTGCGCTAGCCAAAAACATTCAGTACTTC.

This chain uses TRBV25-1 with TRBJ2-1; D remains unclear. V dropped 0 bases and J dropped 5 bases, with 14 bases sitting between them. This CDR3 has 16 amino acids. Germline lookup yields CDR1 MGHDK and CDR2 SYGVNS. In DNA, the CDR3 is TGTGCCAGCAGTGAATATAGATCTTCCCAGGACAATGAGCAGTTCTTC. Protein: CASSEYRSSQDNEQFF.

This chain joins TRBV15 and TRBJ1-5; D is possibly TRBD1 (5 bases). The length of the CDR3 is 16 residues. Germline CDR1 is LNHNV and CDR2 is YYDKDF (reference sequence). V was clipped by 0 bases and J by 3 bases, with 12 bases between them. The CDR3 DNA is TGTGCCACCAGCAGAGACAGGACACTTTCCAATCAGCCCCAGCATTTT. Translating it yields CATSRDRTLSNQPQHF. Supplemented by reference TRBV15 and TRBJ1-5, the full variable domain reads DAMVIQNPRYQVTQFGKPVTLSCSQTLNHNVMYWYQQKSSQAPKLLFHYYDKDFNNEADTPDNFQSRRPNTSFCFLDIRSPGLGDTAMYLCATSRDRTLSNQPQHFGDGTRLSIL.

This clone was seen a single time. This chain joins TRBV24-1 and TRBJ1-1; D ambiguous. Germline V CDR1 and CDR2: KGHDR, SFDVKD. This CDR3 is 12 amino acids long. V gave up 4 bases and J gave up 8 bases, with 10 bases separating them. CDR3 nucleotide sequence: TGTGCCACCAGTGACCCAGTTGGCGAAGCTTTCTTT. This translates into CATSDPVGEAFF.

This sequence joins TRBV18 and TRBJ2-7; D gene unclear. Germline assignment: CDR1 KGHSH and CDR2 LQKENI. This CDR3 is built from 13 residues. With 1 base removed from V and 6 bases from J, the gap between germline ends came to 10 bases. DNA for the CDR3: TGTGCCAGCTCACCACTAGAAGTTGGCGAGCAGTACTTC. Its translation: CASSPLEVGEQYF. Full variable domain (rest looked up from reference TRBV18 and TRBJ2-7): NAGVMQNPRHLVRRRGQEARLRCSPMKGHSHVYWYRQLPEEGLKFMVYLQKENIIDESGMPKERFSAEFPKEGPSILRIQQVVRGDSAAYFCASSPLEVGEQYFGPGTRLTVT.

The chain has TRBV30 and TRBJ2-1; 7 positions agree with TRBD2. The junction had 2 bases not matched to a gene; V was cut back by 1 base and J by 2 bases. Germline V gene sequence: CDR1 GTSNPN, CDR2 SVGIG (reference sequence). This CDR3 contains 14 residues. The CDR3 loop reads CAWSGTRTYNEQFF. DNA for the CDR3: TGTGCCTGGAGTGGGACTAGAACCTACAATGAGCAGTTCTTC.